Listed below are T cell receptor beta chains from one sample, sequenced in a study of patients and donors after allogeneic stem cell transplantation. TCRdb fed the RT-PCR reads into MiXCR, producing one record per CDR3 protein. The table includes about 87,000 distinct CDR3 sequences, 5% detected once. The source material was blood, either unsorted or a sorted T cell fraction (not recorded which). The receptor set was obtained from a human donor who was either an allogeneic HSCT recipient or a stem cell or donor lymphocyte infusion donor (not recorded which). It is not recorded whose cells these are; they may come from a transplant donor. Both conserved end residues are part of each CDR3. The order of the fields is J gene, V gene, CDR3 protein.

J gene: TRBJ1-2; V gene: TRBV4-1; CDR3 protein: CASSQGSQGGGYTF
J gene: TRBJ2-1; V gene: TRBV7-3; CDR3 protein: CASSLSSSGNEQFF
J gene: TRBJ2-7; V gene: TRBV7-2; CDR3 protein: CASSLGGGPYEQYF
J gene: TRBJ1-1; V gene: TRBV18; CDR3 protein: CASSRGQRNTEAFF
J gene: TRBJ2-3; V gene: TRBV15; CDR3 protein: CATSRDRLAGVTDTQYF
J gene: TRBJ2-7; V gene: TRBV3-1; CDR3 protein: CASSQVSEQYF
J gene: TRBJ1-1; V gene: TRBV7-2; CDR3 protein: CASSLGTGMNTEAFF
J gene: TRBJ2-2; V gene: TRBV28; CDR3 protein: CASSPSPGGELFF
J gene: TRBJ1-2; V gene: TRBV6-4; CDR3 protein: CASTRQGYGYTF
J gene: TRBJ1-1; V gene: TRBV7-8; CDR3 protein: CASSFGTGGFEAFF
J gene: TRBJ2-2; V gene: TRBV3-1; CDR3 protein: CASSQTGTGELFF
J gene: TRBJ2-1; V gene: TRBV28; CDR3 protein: CASSDRGRRRYNEQFF
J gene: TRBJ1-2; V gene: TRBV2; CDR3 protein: CASSGTVTAYGYTF
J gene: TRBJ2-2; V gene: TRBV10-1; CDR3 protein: CASSESRGDTGELFF
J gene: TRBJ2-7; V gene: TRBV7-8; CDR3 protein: CASSSNTGFQYF
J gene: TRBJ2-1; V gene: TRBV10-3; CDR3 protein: CAISDSRNEQFF
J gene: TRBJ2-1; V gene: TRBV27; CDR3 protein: CASTFTSRRSSYNEQFF
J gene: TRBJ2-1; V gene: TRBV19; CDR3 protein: CASSPLPGQGWDEQFF
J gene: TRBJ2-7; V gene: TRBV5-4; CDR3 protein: CASSQQGTNEQYF
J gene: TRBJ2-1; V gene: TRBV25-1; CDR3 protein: CASSDLLAETPYNEQFF
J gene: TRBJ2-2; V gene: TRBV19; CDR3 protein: CASRKGANPGELFF
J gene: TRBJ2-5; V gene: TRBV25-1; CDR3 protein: CASSDQGLRGETQYF
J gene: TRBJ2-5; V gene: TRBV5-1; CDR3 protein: CASSLGRSETQYF
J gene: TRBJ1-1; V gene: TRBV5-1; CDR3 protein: CASSLAFETEAFF
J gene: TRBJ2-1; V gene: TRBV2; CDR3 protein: CASRGRSDSGGIQFF
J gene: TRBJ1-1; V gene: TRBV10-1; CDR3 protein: CASIAGTNTEAFF
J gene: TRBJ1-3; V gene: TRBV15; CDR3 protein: CATSRNWDSSGNTIYF
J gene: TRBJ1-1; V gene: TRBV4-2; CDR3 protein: CASSQSHGRNTEAFF